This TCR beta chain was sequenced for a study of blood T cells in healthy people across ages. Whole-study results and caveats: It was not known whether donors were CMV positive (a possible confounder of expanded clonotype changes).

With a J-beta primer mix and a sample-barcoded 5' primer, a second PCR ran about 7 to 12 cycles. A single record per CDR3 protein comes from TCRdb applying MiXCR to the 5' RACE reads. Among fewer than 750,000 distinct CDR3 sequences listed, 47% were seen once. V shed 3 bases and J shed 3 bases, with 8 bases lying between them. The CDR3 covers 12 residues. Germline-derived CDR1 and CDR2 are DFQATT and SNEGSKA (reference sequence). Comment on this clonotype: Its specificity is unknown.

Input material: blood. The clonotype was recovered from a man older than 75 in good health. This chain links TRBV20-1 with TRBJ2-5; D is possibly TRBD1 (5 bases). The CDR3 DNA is TGCAGTGCTAGGTTCAGGGAAGAGACCCAGTACTTC. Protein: CSARFREETQYF.